Each of the 2 T cell receptor beta chains below was sequenced from the same sample in a study of Ad26.COV2.S vaccination and SARS-CoV-2 variants. Sequenced by immunoSEQ multiplex PCR; TCRdb stores in-frame clones only, minus some. The sample shows roughly 400,000 clones, about 90% of them seen only once. As to treatment: some 20 received Ad26.COV2.S at low or high dose, single or two shots; about 5 received placebo; per-sample allocation not given. On day 63 after the first injection, vaccine and placebo recipients gave samples. Specimen: peripheral blood, collected in a trial of Ad26.COV2.S vaccine versus placebo. The receptor source for this set is a person between 18 and 65 years old who received the Ad26.COV2.S COVID-19 vaccine or a placebo.

The rearrangement links TRBV19 to TRBJ2-1; no clear D gene. This CDR3 is built from 12 residues. The germline CDR1 and CDR2 sequences are LNHDA and SQIVND (reference sequence). V gave up 10 bases and J gave up 6 bases, with 13 bases separating them. CDR3 sequence (DNA): TGTGCCACCTTAGCCGGAATCAATGAGCAGTTCTTC. Amino acids: CATLAGINEQFF.

The rearrangement links TRBV6-2 or TRBV6-3 to TRBJ2-7; D possibly corresponds to TRBD2 (5 bases). The V gene lost 6 bases and the J gene lost 6 bases, with 9 bases spanning the gap. Germline V gene sequence: CDR1 MNHEY, CDR2 SVGEGT. The CDR3 spans 11 residues. CDR3 loop: CASSLLGEQYF. The CDR3 nucleotides are TGTGCCAGCAGCCTACTAGGCGAGCAGTACTTC.